These 11 T cell receptor beta chains originate from one sample sequenced in a study of T cell repertoires in cytomegalovirus infection. TCRdb re-called the reads with MiXCR, one entry per CDR3 protein. In the table there are 560,000 or so distinct CDR3 sequences, approximately 15% of which are singletons. The material sequenced was CD8+ T cells from PBMCs. The receptor source for this set is a human donor in good health (CMV status not recorded). Some clones in this sample may be carry-over from other donors' samples.

This clonotype was seen at least ten times. This chain joins TRBV12-3 or TRBV12-4 and TRBJ2-5; 13 bases match TRBD2. This CDR3 spans 17 amino acids. V gave up 6 bases and J gave up 6 bases; unmatched junction bases: 13. DNA of the CDR3: TGTGCCAGCAGCGCCACTAGCGGGAGGGCCTTCAAGCAGACCCAGTACTTC. Amino acids: CASSATSGRAFKQTQYF.

This clonotype was observed a few times. The chain is built from TRBV27 and TRBJ1-1; maybe TRBD1 (6 bases). Per the germline V gene, CDR1 is MNHEY and CDR2 is SMNVEV (reference sequence). The CDR3 spans 17 residues. Trimming shortened V by 4 bases and J by 1 base, and 19 bases separated the two germline ends. The CDR3 protein is CASSSGQWEVENTEAFF. The CDR3 region has the DNA TGTGCCAGCAGTTCTGGACAGTGGGAAGTGGAGAACACTGAAGCTTTCTTT.

This clonotype was seen repeatedly, ten times or more. The chain couples TRBV7-9 to TRBJ2-2, with TRBD1 identical over 8 bases. This CDR3 region has 17 residues. Trimming cost V 5 bases and J 1 base; bases outside gene matches: 9. Per germline, CDR1 SEHNR and CDR2 FQNEAQ (reference sequence). The CDR3 protein is CASSPPPGTGNTGELFF. Here the CDR3 DNA reads TGTGCCAGCAGCCCCCCCCCCGGGACAGGGAACACCGGGGAGCTGTTTTTT.

This clonotype turned up a few times. The chain links TRBV6-4 to TRBJ1-1, with D uncertain. The germline gives CDR1 MRHNA, CDR2 SNTAGT. V dropped 7 bases and J dropped 6 bases, with 6 bases sitting between them. The CDR3 is 10 amino acids. The CDR3 here is CASKVAEAFF. The DNA for the CDR3 is TGTGCCAGCAAAGTGGCTGAAGCTTTCTTT.

On this clonotype itself: A much larger clone lies a single base off, so this may be a read error. The chain is built from TRBV7-4 and TRBJ2-7, with D perhaps given as TRBD1 or TRBD2 (5 bases each). Trimming shortened V by 5 bases and J by 2 bases, and 16 bases separated the two germline ends. The germline V gene has CDR1 SGHVT and CDR2 SQSDAQ. This CDR3 region has 15 residues. The CDR3: CASSNRDHKPYEQYF. The CDR3 DNA reads TGTGCCAGCAGCAACCGGGACCACAAACCCTACGAGCAGTACTTC.

In this sample, this clonotype turned up a few times. This chain links TRBV28 with TRBJ1-5; perhaps TRBD1 as D (6 bases). The CDR3 is made up of 16 amino acids. Between the trimmed V and J ends, which lost 2 bases and 6 bases, there was a span of 17 bases. CDR1 and CDR2 (germline): MDHEN, SYDVKM. DNA of the CDR3: TGTGCCAGCAGTTTAGATGGGGGGCCTTCGGGTCAGCCCCAGCATTTT. Its protein is CASSLDGGPSGQPQHF.

This clonotype has a count of ten or more. The chain carries TRBV7-2 and TRBJ1-2; TRBD1 is a possible D gene (5 bases). Germline lookup yields CDR1 SGHTA and CDR2 FQGNSA. V dropped 4 bases and J dropped 5 bases, with 14 bases sitting between them. The CDR3 loop spans 14 amino acids. The CDR3 DNA follows: TGTGCCAGCAGCTCATCCGGGACGTCGTATGGCTACACCTTC. This codes for CASSSSGTSYGYTF.

This rearrangement joins TRBV16 to TRBJ1-3; 7 bases map to TRBD1. CDR1 is KGHSY and CDR2 is FQNENV in the germline V gene. J lost 2 bases, V lost 1 base, and 11 bases had no gene match. The CDR3 loop spans 18 amino acids. CDR3 protein: CASSQFIPDRAAGNTIYF. In nucleotides, the CDR3 is TGTGCCAGCAGCCAATTCATTCCCGACAGGGCGGCTGGAAACACCATATATTTT.

The V call is TRBV6-2 or TRBV6-3, the J call TRBJ2-3, with TRBD1 as a possible D gene (6 bases). This CDR3 has 13 residues. The germline CDR1 and CDR2 sequences are MNHEY and SVGEGT. V was pared by 7 bases and J by 2 bases, with 10 bases between. The CDR3 here is CASTGVNTDTQYF. The CDR3 nucleotides are TGTGCCAGCACAGGGGTAAACACAGATACGCAGTATTTT.

The V and J genes are TRBV28 and TRBJ2-7; the match to TRBD2 covers 14 bases. CDR3 size: 16 residues. Germline trimming cut 4 bases from V and 4 bases from J; bases unmatched to any gene: 6. Germline CDR1 reads MDHEN; CDR2 reads SYDVKM. Here the CDR3 DNA reads TGTGCCAGCAGTTCGGGACTAGCGGGAGAGTATTACGAGCAGTACTTC. Translation: CASSSGLAGEYYEQYF.

V gene TRBV18 combines with J gene TRBJ2-3; TRBD1 is a possible D gene (6 bases). Germline CDR1 reads KGHSH; CDR2 reads LQKENI. V dropped 5 bases and J dropped 0 bases, with 15 bases sitting between them. The length of the CDR3 is 16 residues. CDR3 loop: CASSSWGQGSTDTQYF. CDR3 sequence (DNA): TGTGCCAGCTCATCCTGGGGGCAGGGGAGCACAGATACGCAGTATTTT. The full variable domain, in which reference TRBV18 and TRBJ2-3 provide the parts outside the CDR3, is NAGVMQNPRHLVRRRGQEARLRCSPMKGHSHVYWYRQLPEEGLKFMVYLQKENIIDESGMPKERFSAEFPKEGPSILRIQQVVRGDSAAYFCASSSWGQGSTDTQYFGPGTRLTVL.